This is a list of T cell receptor beta chains from one sample in a study of blood T cell repertoires in COVID-19. Clones were read by immunoSEQ multiplex PCR, and TCRdb kept only the in-frame ones, dropping some. Among around 250,000 clones listed, around 83% were seen once. Material for sequencing was peripheral blood. These receptors originate from a woman between 40 and 50 years old who had recovered from COVID-19. CDR3s include the opening cysteine and the closing phenylalanine or tryptophan. The D gene is left open where the match is weak. Clone size is given for some rows only: seen once, a few or many times, or a class if the clone is expanded.

V gene	D gene	J gene	clone size	CDR3 length	CDR3 DNA	CDR3 protein
TRBV15	.	TRBJ1-5	few	15	TGTGCCACCAGCAGAGCATCAAATAGCAATCAGCCCCAGCATTTT	CATSRASNSNQPQHF
TRBV28	.	TRBJ1-5	.	13	TGTGCCAGCAGTTTCCCGGGGGATCAGCCCCAGCATTTT	CASSFPGDQPQHF
TRBV7-8	.	TRBJ1-1	.	16	TGTGCCAGCAGCTTAGCGCGGCGGCAGATGAACACTGAAGCTTTCTTT	CASSLARRQMNTEAFF
TRBV3-1/TRBV3-2	TRBD1	TRBJ1-4	.	15	TGTGCCAGCAGCGTATGGACAGGGGGCGGTGAAAAACTGTTTTTT	CASSVWTGGGEKLFF
TRBV10-3	.	TRBJ1-4	.	14	TGTGCCATCAGTGAGTCTAGTGTGGAGAGAGGACTGTTTTTT	CAISESSVERGLFF
TRBV28	TRBD1	TRBJ2-5	.	15	TGTGCCAGCAGTTCTGGGACAGGGTACCAAGAGACCCAGTACTTC	CASSSGTGYQETQYF
TRBV28	TRBD2	TRBJ2-2	.	16	TGTGCCAGCAGTTTTTTCGGGACTAGGGGCACCGGGGAGCTGTTTTTT	CASSFFGTRGTGELFF
TRBV4-1	TRBD1	TRBJ2-1	.	17	TGCGCCAGCAGCTCACCCCTCGGACAGGGGGATTTCAATGAGCAGTTCTTC	CASSSPLGQGDFNEQFF
TRBV30	.	TRBJ2-7	once	12	TGTGCCTGGAGTGTAGTCCCTCGGGAGCAGTACTTC	CAWSVVPREQYF
TRBV5-1	.	TRBJ2-7	.	13	TGCGCCAGCAGCCCGGGGAACTCCTACGAGCAGTACTTC	CASSPGNSYEQYF
TRBV7-2	TRBD2	TRBJ2-3	.	19	TGTGCCAGCAGCTTAGTGGGACTAGCGGGCTTGGGTAGCACAGATACGCAGTATTTT	CASSLVGLAGLGSTDTQYF
TRBV7-3	TRBD1	TRBJ1-1	.	15	TGTGCCAGCAGCCTACAGGGACAGCCGAACACTGAAGCTTTCTTT	CASSLQGQPNTEAFF
TRBV30	.	TRBJ2-1	.	11	TGTGCCTGGATGACAGTCAATGAGCAGTTCTTC	CAWMTVNEQFF
TRBV11-2	.	TRBJ2-7	.	12	TGTGCCAGCAGCTTAGCCGGTTACGAGCAGTACTTC	CASSLAGYEQYF
TRBV4-1	.	TRBJ1-2	.	14	TGCGCCAGCAGCCGGTCGACAGATAACTATGGCTACACCTTC	CASSRSTDNYGYTF
TRBV10-2	.	TRBJ1-1	.	13	TGCGCCAGCCAAGGGTGGGCGGGCACTGAAGCTTTCTTT	CASQGWAGTEAFF
TRBV11-2	TRBD1	TRBJ1-2	few	15	TGTGCCAGCAGCCCGGTCAGGACAGGGAAACATGGCTACACCTTC	CASSPVRTGKHGYTF
TRBV6-2/TRBV6-3	.	TRBJ1-1	.	17	TGTGCCAGCAGTTACAGGGCCGGGGTTAGCATGAACACTGAAGCTTTCTTT	CASSYRAGVSMNTEAFF
TRBV6-5	.	TRBJ1-1	.	14	TGTGCCAGCAGCTCGGGACATTGGAACACTGAAGCTTTCTTT	CASSSGHWNTEAFF
TRBV3-1/TRBV3-2	.	TRBJ1-1	few	16	TGTGCCAGCAGCCAAGTTGGTCGGGGAGCTGACACTGAAGCTTTCTTT	CASSQVGRGADTEAFF
TRBV15	.	TRBJ1-6	once	14	TGTGCCACCAGCCTACGCTCCTATAATTCACCCCTCCACTTT	CATSLRSYNSPLHF
TRBV6-5	TRBD1	TRBJ2-6	.	15	TGTGCCAGCAGCAACAGGGGCTCTGGGGCCAACGTCCTGACTTTC	CASSNRGSGANVLTF
TRBV9	TRBD1	TRBJ1-3	few	14	TGTGCCAGCAGCTTGGGACAGGGAGAAGAAACCATATATTTT	CASSLGQGEETIYF
TRBV19	TRBD1	TRBJ1-1	once	15	TGTGCCAGTAGTATCTTGGACAGGCAAAACACTGAAGCTTTCTTT	CASSILDRQNTEAFF
TRBV3-1/TRBV3-2	TRBD2	TRBJ2-2	.	16	TGTGCCAGCAGCCAGTCTGTAGCGGGGGGGCACGGGGAGCTGTTTTTT	CASSQSVAGGHGELFF
TRBV5-1	TRBD1	TRBJ1-6	few	15	TGCGCCAGCAGACCTACAGGGGGAATTGGTTCACCCCTCCACTTT	CASRPTGGIGSPLHF